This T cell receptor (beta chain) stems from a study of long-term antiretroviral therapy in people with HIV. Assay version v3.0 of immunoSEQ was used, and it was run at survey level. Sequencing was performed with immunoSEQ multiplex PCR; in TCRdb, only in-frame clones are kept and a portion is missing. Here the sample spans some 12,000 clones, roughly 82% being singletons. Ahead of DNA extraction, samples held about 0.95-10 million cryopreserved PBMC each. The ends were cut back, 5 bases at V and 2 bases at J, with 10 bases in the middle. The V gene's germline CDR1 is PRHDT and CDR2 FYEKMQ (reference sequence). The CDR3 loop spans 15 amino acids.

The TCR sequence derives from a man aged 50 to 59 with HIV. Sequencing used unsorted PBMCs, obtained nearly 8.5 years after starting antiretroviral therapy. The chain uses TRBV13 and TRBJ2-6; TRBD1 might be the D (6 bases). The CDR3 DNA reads TGTGCCAGCAGCCCCCGGGACACTGGGGCCAACGTCCTGACTTTC. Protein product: CASSPRDTGANVLTF.